The next 5 T cell receptor beta chains were all read from a single sample in a study of shared clonotypes between healthy human individuals. Data came from immunoSEQ multiplex PCR; TCRdb stores just in-frame clones and leaves some out. The sample includes about 530,000 clones, 95% to 97% of them seen just once. The material sequenced was naive CD4+ T cells sorted from blood. Documented subset: CD45RA+ positively selected. All receptors derive from a woman aged 30 to 39 in good health.

The rearrangement links TRBV15 to TRBJ2-7; 8 bases are shared with TRBD1. Germline V gives CDR1 LNHNV, CDR2 YYDKDF (reference sequence). This CDR3 contains 19 residues. The J segment lost 3 bases and the V segment lost 3 bases, leaving 19 bases of the junction unmatched. CDR3 loop: CATSSHGQGIPIHHYEQYF. DNA for the CDR3: TGTGCCACCAGCAGTCACGGACAGGGTATACCTATACATCACTACGAGCAGTACTTC.

The V and J genes are TRBV11-3 and TRBJ2-7; 9 nucleotides match TRBD2. Trimming removed 1 base from V and 2 bases from J; junction bases left unmatched: 6. Germline V lookup: CDR1 SGHNT, CDR2 YENEEA. This CDR3 has 16 residues. This CDR3 is CASSLVGAGGTYEQYF. Here the CDR3 DNA reads TGTGCCAGCAGCTTAGTCGGGGCGGGAGGGACCTACGAGCAGTACTTC.

In this sample, this clone turned up once. The gene calls are TRBV18 and TRBJ1-2; perhaps TRBD1 as D (5 bases). Germline CDR1 reads KGHSH; CDR2 reads LQKENI. Trimming shortened V by 1 base and J by 4 bases, and 13 bases separated the two germline ends. The CDR3 is 15 amino acids. CDR3 in amino acids: CASSPLQEFRYGYTF. The CDR3 nucleotides read TGTGCCAGCTCACCACTACAGGAGTTTCGCTATGGCTACACCTTC.

CDR3 coding DNA: TGTGCCACCGCAAACGGATATAGCAATCAGCCCCAGCATTTT. Translation gives CATANGYSNQPQHF. The chain couples TRBV28 to TRBJ1-5; no clear D. V lost 10 bases to trimming and J lost 0 bases, with 13 bases between them. Germline loops: CDR1 MDHEN, CDR2 SYDVKM. The CDR3 length is 14 residues.

The chain recombines TRBV11-2 with TRBJ2-5; 8 bases are a match to TRBD2. Trimming cost V 4 bases and J 5 bases; bases outside gene matches: 9. CDR3 length: 15 residues. Germline values: CDR1 SGHAT, CDR2 FQNNGV. The CDR3 here is CASSSPGGLRETQYF. The DNA of the CDR3 is TGTGCCAGCAGCTCCCCGGGAGGGTTAAGGGAGACCCAGTACTTC. Supplemented by reference TRBV11-2 and TRBJ2-5, the full variable domain reads EAGVAQSPRYKIIEKRQSVAFWCNPISGHATLYWYQQILGQGPKLLIQFQNNGVVDDSQLPKDRFSAERLKGVDSTLKIQPAKLEDSAVYLCASSSPGGLRETQYFGPGTRLLVL.